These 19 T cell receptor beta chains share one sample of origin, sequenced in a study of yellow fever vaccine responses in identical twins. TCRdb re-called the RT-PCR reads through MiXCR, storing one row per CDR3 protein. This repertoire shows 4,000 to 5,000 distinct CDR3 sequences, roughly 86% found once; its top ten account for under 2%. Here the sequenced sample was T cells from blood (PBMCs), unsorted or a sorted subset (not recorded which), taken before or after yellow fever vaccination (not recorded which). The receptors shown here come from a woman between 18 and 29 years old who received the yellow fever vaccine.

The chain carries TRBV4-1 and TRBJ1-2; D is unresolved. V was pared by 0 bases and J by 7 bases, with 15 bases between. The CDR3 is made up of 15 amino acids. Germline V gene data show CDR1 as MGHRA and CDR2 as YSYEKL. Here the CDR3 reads CASSQDVLSGVGYTF. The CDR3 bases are TGCGCCAGCAGCCAAGATGTACTCTCGGGAGTTGGCTACACCTTC.

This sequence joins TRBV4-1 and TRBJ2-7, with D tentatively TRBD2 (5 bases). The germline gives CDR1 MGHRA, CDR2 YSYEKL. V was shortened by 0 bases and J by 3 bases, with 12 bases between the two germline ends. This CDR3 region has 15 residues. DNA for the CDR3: TGCGCCAGCAGCCAAGAGATCCGAACTAGCTACGAGCAGTACTTC. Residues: CASSQEIRTSYEQYF.

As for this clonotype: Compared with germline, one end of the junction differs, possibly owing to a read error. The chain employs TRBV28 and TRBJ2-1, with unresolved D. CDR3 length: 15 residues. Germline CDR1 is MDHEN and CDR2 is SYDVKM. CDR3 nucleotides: TGTGCCAGAAGTTTTCAAGTAAGCCCCGACAATGAGCAGTTCTTC. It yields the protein CARSFQVSPDNEQFF. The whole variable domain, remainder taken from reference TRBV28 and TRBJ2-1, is DVKVTQSSRYLVKRTGEKVFLECVQDMDHENMFWYRQDPGLGLRLIYFSYDVKMKEKGDIPEGYSVSREKKERFSLILESASTNQTSMYLCARSFQVSPDNEQFFGPGTRLTVL.

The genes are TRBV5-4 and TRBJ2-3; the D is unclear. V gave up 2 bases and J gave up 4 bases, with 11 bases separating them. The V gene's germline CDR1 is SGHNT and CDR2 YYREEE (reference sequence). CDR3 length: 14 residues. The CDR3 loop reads CASSFWEASDTQYF. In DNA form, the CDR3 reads TGTGCCAGCAGCTTTTGGGAAGCTTCAGATACGCAGTATTTT.

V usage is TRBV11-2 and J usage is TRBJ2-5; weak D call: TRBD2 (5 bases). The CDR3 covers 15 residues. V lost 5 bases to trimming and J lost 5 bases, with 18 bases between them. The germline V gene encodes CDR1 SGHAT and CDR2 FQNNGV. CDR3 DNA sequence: TGTGCCAGCAGCCTGATGACGGGCTCGGGGGAGACCCAGTACTTC. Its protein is CASSLMTGSGETQYF.

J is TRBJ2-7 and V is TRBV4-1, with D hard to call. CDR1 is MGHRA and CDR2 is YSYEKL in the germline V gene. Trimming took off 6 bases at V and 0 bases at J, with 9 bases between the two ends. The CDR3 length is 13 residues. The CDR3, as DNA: TGCGCCAGCAGGGACGTGAGCTCCTACGAGCAGTACTTC. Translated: CASRDVSSYEQYF.

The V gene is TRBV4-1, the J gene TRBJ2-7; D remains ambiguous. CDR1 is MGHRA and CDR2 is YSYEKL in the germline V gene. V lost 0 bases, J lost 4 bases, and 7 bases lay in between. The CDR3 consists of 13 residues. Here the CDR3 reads CASSQDGFYEQYF. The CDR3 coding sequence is TGCGCCAGCAGCCAAGATGGATTTTACGAGCAGTACTTC.

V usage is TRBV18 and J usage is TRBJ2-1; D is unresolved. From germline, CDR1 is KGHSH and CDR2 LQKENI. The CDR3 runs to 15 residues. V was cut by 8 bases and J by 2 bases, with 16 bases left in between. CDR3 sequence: CASRPIPKTYNEQFF. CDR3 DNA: TGTGCCAGCCGACCAATTCCCAAGACCTACAATGAGCAGTTCTTC.

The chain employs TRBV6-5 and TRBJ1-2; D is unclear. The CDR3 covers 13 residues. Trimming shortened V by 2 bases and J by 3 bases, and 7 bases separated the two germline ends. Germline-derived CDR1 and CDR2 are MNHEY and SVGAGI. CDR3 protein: CASSYRVDYGYTF. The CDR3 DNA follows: TGTGCCAGCAGTTACAGGGTGGACTATGGCTACACCTTC.

Written as DNA, the CDR3 is TGTGCCAGCAGCTTTGTGGGACTTAATAGCACAGATACGCAGTATTTT. As protein: CASSFVGLNSTDTQYF. This chain connects TRBV12-1 to TRBJ2-3; TRBD2 is the table's D call, not checked against the DNA. TRBV12-1 is given as a pseudogene. CDR3 length: 16 amino acids.

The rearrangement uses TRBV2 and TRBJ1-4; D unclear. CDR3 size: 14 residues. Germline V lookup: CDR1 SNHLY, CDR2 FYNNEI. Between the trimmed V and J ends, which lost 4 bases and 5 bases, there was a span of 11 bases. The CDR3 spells CASSVGLINEKLFF. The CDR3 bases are TGTGCCAGCAGTGTAGGTTTGATCAATGAAAAACTGTTTTTT.

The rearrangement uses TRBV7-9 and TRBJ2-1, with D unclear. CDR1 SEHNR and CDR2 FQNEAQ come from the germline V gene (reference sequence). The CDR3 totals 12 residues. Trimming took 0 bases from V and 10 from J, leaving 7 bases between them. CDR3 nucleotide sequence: TGTGCCAGCAGCTTAGCCTTCCGAGAGCAGTTCTTC. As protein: CASSLAFREQFF.

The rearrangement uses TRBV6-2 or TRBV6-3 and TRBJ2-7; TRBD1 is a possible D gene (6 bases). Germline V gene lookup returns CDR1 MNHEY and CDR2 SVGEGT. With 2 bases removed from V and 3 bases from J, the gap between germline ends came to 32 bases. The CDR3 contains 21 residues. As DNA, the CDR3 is TGTGCCAGCAGTTACCTAATATGGAGGACAGCCAATTCCCCCGACGGCTACGAGCAGTACTTC. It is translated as CASSYLIWRTANSPDGYEQYF.

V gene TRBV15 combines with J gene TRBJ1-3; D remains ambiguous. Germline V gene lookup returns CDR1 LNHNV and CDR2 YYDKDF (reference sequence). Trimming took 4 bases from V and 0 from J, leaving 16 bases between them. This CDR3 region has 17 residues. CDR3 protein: CATSTAVGLSSGNTIYF. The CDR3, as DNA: TGTGCCACCAGCACCGCCGTCGGTCTCTCCTCTGGAAACACCATATATTTT.

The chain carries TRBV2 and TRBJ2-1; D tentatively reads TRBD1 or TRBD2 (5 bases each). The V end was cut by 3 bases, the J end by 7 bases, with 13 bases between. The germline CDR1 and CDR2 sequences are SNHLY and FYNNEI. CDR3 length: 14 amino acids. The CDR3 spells CASSEQGPSNEQFF. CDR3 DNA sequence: TGTGCCAGCAGTGAGCAGGGACCGAGTAATGAGCAGTTCTTC.

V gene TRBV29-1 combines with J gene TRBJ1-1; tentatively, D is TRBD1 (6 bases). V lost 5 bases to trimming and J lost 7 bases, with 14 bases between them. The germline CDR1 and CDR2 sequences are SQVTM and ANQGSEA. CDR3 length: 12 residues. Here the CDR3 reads CSVREIRGEAFF. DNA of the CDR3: TGCAGCGTTCGGGAAATCAGGGGTGAAGCTTTCTTT.

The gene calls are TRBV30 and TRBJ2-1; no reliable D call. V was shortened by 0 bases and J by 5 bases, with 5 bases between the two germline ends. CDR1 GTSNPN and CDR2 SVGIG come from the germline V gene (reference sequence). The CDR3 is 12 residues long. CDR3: CAWSVRNNEQFF. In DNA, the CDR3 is TGTGCCTGGAGTGTACGAAACAATGAGCAGTTCTTC. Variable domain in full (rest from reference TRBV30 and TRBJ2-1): SQTIHQWPATLVQPVGSPLSLECTVEGTSNPNLYWYRQAAGRGLQLLFYSVGIGQISSEVPQNLSASRPQDRQFILSSKKLLLSDSGFYLCAWSVRNNEQFFGPGTRLTVL.

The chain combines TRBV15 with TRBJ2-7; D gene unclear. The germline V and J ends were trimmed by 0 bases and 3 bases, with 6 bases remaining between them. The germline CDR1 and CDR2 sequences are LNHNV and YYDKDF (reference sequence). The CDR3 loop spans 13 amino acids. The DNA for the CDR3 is TGTGCCACCAGCAGAGATTTTGGCTACGAGCAGTACTTC. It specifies CATSRDFGYEQYF.

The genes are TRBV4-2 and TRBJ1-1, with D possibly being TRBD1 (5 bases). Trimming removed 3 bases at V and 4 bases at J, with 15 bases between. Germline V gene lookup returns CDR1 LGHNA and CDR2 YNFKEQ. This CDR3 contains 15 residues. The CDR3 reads CASSQLQGGGTEAFF. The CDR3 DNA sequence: TGTGCCAGCAGCCAGCTGCAGGGCGGAGGCACTGAAGCTTTCTTT.